Listed below are T cell receptor beta chains from one sample, sequenced in a study of blood T cell repertoires in COVID-19. Here immunoSEQ multiplex PCR was the method, and the copy in TCRdb shows in-frame clones only, minus some. The data contain approximately 55,000 clones, over 60% of them seen just once; the ten biggest clones take up approximately 21%. The sequenced material came from peripheral blood. These receptors all stem from a man aged 30 to 45 with COVID-19, enrolled during active disease. The CDR3 runs from the conserved cysteine through the conserved F or W. D genes are given only for firm matches. The size field is filled for only some rows; it gives once, few, many or a size class.

V gene,J gene,clone size,D gene,CDR3 DNA,CDR3 protein
TRBV28,TRBJ1-2,few,.,TGTGCCAGCAGGACTACGGGGACTAACTATGGCTACACCTTC,CASRTTGTNYGYTF
TRBV7-9,TRBJ1-1,.,TRBD1,TGTGCCAGCAACCCTCGGCTTGGACAGGGAGGGACTGAAGCTTTCTTT,CASNPRLGQGGTEAFF
TRBV2,TRBJ1-2,once,TRBD1,TGTGCCAGCGTGTCTGGGACAGGGGTGTATGGCTACACCTTC,CASVSGTGVYGYTF
TRBV2,TRBJ1-1,once,TRBD1,TGTGCCAGCGGCCAAGGACAGGGAACGACTGAAGCTTTCTTT,CASGQGQGTTEAFF
TRBV5-1,TRBJ2-3,once,.,TGCGCCAGCAGCTTGGCAACCTACACAGATACGCAGTATTTT,CASSLATYTDTQYF
TRBV12-2,TRBJ1-6,few,.,TGTGCAAGTCGCTTAAAGGGGAAATATAATTCACCCCTCCACTTT,CASRLKGKYNSPLHF
TRBV7-6,TRBJ2-7,few,TRBD1,TGTGCCAGCAGCTTAGGTTCGGGACAGATCTCCTACGAGCAGTACTTC,CASSLGSGQISYEQYF
TRBV27,TRBJ2-1,.,.,TGTGCCAGCACCTCCCTGGCCCACAATGAGCAGTTCTTC,CASTSLAHNEQFF
TRBV19,TRBJ2-5,few,TRBD1,TGTGCCAGTAACGGCAGGGGGCAAGAGACCCAGTACTTC,CASNGRGQETQYF
TRBV9,TRBJ2-5,.,.,TGTGCCAGCAGCGTAGCAGTGATTCGGGTATGGCATAGCGCATCACCGCGGAACCAAGAGACCCAGTACTTC,CASSVAVIRVWHSASPRNQETQYF
TRBV27,TRBJ2-3,.,.,TGTGCCAGCAGTCCCTCGAGGGGAGGAAGATATTCAGATACGCAGTATTTT,CASSPSRGGRYSDTQYF
TRBV28,TRBJ2-7,.,.,TGTGCCAGCAGTTTATCACTCGGGGGACGCTACGAGCAGTACTTC,CASSLSLGGRYEQYF
TRBV14,TRBJ1-1,once,.,TGTGCCAGCAGCCAAGATTACAGCTTCACTGAAGCTTTCTTT,CASSQDYSFTEAFF
TRBV5-6,TRBJ2-6,.,.,TGTGCCAGTTCATCTGGGGCCAACGTCCTGACTTTC,CASSSGANVLTF
TRBV7-8,TRBJ1-2,.,.,TGTGCCAGCAGCCTTAGCAGGGGATGGTATGGCTACACCTTC,CASSLSRGWYGYTF
TRBV9,TRBJ2-7,.,TRBD1,TGTGCCAGCAGCGATGACCCGGACAGGCCCGAGCAGTACTTC,CASSDDPDRPEQYF
TRBV19,TRBJ2-1,.,TRBD2,TGTGCCAGTACCGGGGGGAGCGGGACGAACTCCTACAATGAGCAGTTCTTC,CASTGGSGTNSYNEQFF
TRBV9,TRBJ1-3,once,.,TGTGCCAGCAGCCTGGGGGAGGCCGAAGATGGAAACACCATATATTTT,CASSLGEAEDGNTIYF
TRBV27,TRBJ1-4,.,TRBD1,TGTGCCAGCAGTTCGATGACAGGGGTAAATGAAAAACTGTTTTTT,CASSSMTGVNEKLFF
TRBV2,TRBJ2-1,few,.,TGTGCCAGCAGTCGTGGGGGGGCAAGGGAGCAGTTCTTC,CASSRGGAREQFF
TRBV28,TRBJ2-5,.,TRBD1,TGTGCCAGCAGTTTCGCAGGGGGAGAGACCCAGTACTTC,CASSFAGGETQYF
TRBV3-1/TRBV3-2,TRBJ2-2,once,.,TGTGCCAGCAGCCAAGGGTCTCGGCAGGCGAACACCGGGGAGCTGTTTTTT,CASSQGSRQANTGELFF
TRBV7-9,TRBJ2-5,.,.,TGTGCCAGCAGCTTAGGTCTAGCCTCCGAGACCCAGTACTTC,CASSLGLASETQYF
TRBV2,TRBJ1-3,few,.,TGTGCCAGCAGCCACGGGGGGAAATTCTCTGGAAACACCATATATTTT,CASSHGGKFSGNTIYF
TRBV6-4,TRBJ2-1,.,TRBD2,TGTGCCAGCAGTGTGGAACTAGCGGGAGCGGATGAGCAGTTCTTC,CASSVELAGADEQFF
TRBV27,TRBJ1-6,many,.,TGTGCCAGCAGTTTAAAACCTAGCTCCTATAATTCACCCCTCCACTTT,CASSLKPSSYNSPLHF
TRBV5-4,TRBJ1-5,.,.,TGTGCCAGGCGGGGGGGGGAACCCCAGCATTTT,CARRGGEPQHF
TRBV5-1,TRBJ2-1,.,.,TGCGCCAGCAGCCCTCAATTACAGACCGTCAATGAGCAGTTCTTC,CASSPQLQTVNEQFF
TRBV11-2,TRBJ2-7,.,.,TGTGCCAGCAGCTCTAGTTCCTACGAGCAGTACTTC,CASSSSSYEQYF
TRBV12-3/TRBV12-4,TRBJ1-1,few,.,TGTGCCAGCAAATTGGCGGCTGAAGCTTTCTTT,CASKLAAEAFF
TRBV19,TRBJ1-2,.,.,TGTGCCAGTAGTACGCTAGCCACAGGGTGGAATGGCTACACCTTC,CASSTLATGWNGYTF
TRBV21-1,TRBJ2-3,once,.,TGTGCCAGCAGCACCTGTCGGGACACCGTAAGAGATACGCAGTATTTT,CASSTCRDTVRDTQYF
TRBV18,TRBJ2-3,once,TRBD2,TGTGCCAGCTCACAAGCCGCGGGAGGTTTCTCAGATACGCAGTATTTT,CASSQAAGGFSDTQYF
TRBV29-1,TRBJ2-1,.,TRBD2,TGCAGCGTGGAGCGGGACCGAGGGGATGAGCAGTTCTTC,CSVERDRGDEQFF
TRBV5-5,TRBJ1-1,.,.,TGTGCCAGCAGCTTGGCCAAGAACACTGAAGCTTTCTTT,CASSLAKNTEAFF
TRBV19,TRBJ1-2,many,.,TGTGCCAGTAGTATAGGGGCAGGCCCCCTCGGCTATGGCTACACCTTC,CASSIGAGPLGYGYTF
TRBV6-1,TRBJ2-7,.,TRBD1,TGTGCCAGCAGTGATGGCAGGGGGCGACGCGAGCAGTACTTC,CASSDGRGRREQYF
TRBV19,TRBJ1-1,.,TRBD1,TGTGCCAGTAGTATAGCTACGACAGGGGAAATTGGAGCTTTCTTT,CASSIATTGEIGAFF
TRBV3-1/TRBV3-2,TRBJ1-2,.,.,TGTGCCAGCAGCCAGATTCGACAGGCCTATGGCTACACCTTC,CASSQIRQAYGYTF
TRBV7-9,TRBJ2-7,.,TRBD1,TGTGCCAGCAGCTTGGGACAGGGGGGATACGAGCAGTACTTC,CASSLGQGGYEQYF
TRBV9,TRBJ2-1,.,.,TGTGCCAGCAGCGTAGGGCGAGGGCACAGGGCCCGCAATGAGCAGTTCTTC,CASSVGRGHRARNEQFF
TRBV11-3,TRBJ2-2,.,.,TGTGCCAGCAGCGTCCGGGAGCTGAACACCGGGGAGCTGTTTTTT,CASSVRELNTGELFF
TRBV7-8,TRBJ2-2,.,.,TGTGCCAGCAGCTCGGGGTGGCGGAACACCGGGGAGCTGTTTTTT,CASSSGWRNTGELFF
TRBV7-9,TRBJ2-2,.,TRBD1,TGTGCCAGCAGCTTGCCACAGGGGACCGGGGAGCTGTTTTTT,CASSLPQGTGELFF
TRBV3-1/TRBV3-2,TRBJ2-3,.,TRBD2,TGTGCCAGCAGCCAACAAGTAACTAGCGGCACAGATACGCAGTATTTT,CASSQQVTSGTDTQYF
TRBV3-1/TRBV3-2,TRBJ2-5,.,.,TGTGCCAGCAGCCCAGTCCCAACCGGGACAAATTACTTC,CASSPVPTGTNYF
TRBV30,TRBJ1-5,many,.,TGTGCCTGGAGCGGAGATCTGCGTCAGCCCCAGCATTTT,CAWSGDLRQPQHF
TRBV14,TRBJ1-6,.,.,TGTGCCAGCAGCCAAGAATTTGGGAGCTCCTATAATTCACCCCTCCACTTT,CASSQEFGSSYNSPLHF
TRBV11-2,TRBJ2-5,.,TRBD2,TGTGCCAGCAGCTGGACCGGGGGGGCCAGAGAGACCCAGTACTTC,CASSWTGGARETQYF
TRBV9,TRBJ2-7,.,TRBD2,TGTGCCAGCAGCGTAGCCCCAGGACTAGCGGGGAGCTCCTACGAGCAGTACTTC,CASSVAPGLAGSSYEQYF
TRBV3-1/TRBV3-2,TRBJ1-3,.,.,TGTGCCAGCAGCCAAGCTCCGGGAGATGGAAACACCATATATTTT,CASSQAPGDGNTIYF
TRBV28,TRBJ1-2,.,.,TGTGCCAGCAGTCAGGGGTACTATGGCTACACCTTC,CASSQGYYGYTF
TRBV19,TRBJ2-7,.,TRBD1,TGTGCCACGGGACAGGGTCAAATCCAGTACTTC,CATGQGQIQYF
TRBV7-3,TRBJ2-1,.,.,TGTGCCAGCAGCCCCCCCGGCAGGGCCTACAATGAGCAGTTCTTC,CASSPPGRAYNEQFF
TRBV5-8,TRBJ2-1,.,TRBD2,TGTGCCAGCAGCCTAACTAGCGGGAGCTACAATGAGCAGTTCTTC,CASSLTSGSYNEQFF